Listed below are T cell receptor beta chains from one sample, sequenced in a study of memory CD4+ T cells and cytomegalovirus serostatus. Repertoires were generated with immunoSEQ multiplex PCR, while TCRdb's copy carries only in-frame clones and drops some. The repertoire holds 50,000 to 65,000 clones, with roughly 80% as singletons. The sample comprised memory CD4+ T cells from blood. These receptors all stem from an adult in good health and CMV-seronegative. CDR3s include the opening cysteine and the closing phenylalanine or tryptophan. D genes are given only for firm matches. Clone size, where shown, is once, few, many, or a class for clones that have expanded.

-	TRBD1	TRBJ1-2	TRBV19	CASSGDRQYYGYTF	TGTGCCAGTAGTGGGGACAGGCAATACTATGGCTACACCTTC
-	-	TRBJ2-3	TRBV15	CATSRNYVSTDTQYF	TGTGCCACCAGCAGAAACTATGTAAGCACAGATACGCAGTATTTT
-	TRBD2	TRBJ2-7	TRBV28	CASSQTSGSYEQYF	TGTGCCAGCAGCCAGACTAGCGGATCCTACGAGCAGTACTTC
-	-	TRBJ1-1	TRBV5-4	CASSQLHRTEAFF	TGTGCCAGCAGCCAACTCCATCGGACTGAAGCTTTCTTT
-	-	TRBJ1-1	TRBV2	CASSEREATEAFF	TGTGCCAGCAGCGAAAGGGAGGCCACTGAAGCTTTCTTT
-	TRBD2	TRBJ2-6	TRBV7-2	CASSSRLARPSGANVLTF	TGTGCCAGCAGCTCCCGACTAGCGCGACCCTCTGGGGCCAACGTCCTGACTTTC
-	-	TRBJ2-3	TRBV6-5	CASSRAGTDTQYF	TGTGCCAGCAGTCGCGCAGGCACAGATACGCAGTATTTT
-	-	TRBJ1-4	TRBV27	CASSLTDRGEKLFF	TGTGCCAGCAGTTTAACCGATAGAGGGGAAAAACTGTTTTTT
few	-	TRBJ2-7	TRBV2	CASSGSEVSYEQYF	TGTGCCAGCAGTGGAAGTGAAGTCTCCTACGAGCAGTACTTC
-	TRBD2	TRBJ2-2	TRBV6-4	CASSRLAGGTGELFF	TGTGCCAGCAGCAGACTAGCGGGAGGCACCGGGGAGCTGTTTTTT
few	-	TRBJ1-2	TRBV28	CASSLMSYGYTF	TGTGCCAGCAGTTTAATGAGCTATGGCTACACCTTC
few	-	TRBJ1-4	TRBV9	CASSVLGGEKLFF	TGTGCCAGCAGCGTATTGGGGGGTGAAAAACTGTTTTTT
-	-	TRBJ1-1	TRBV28	CASSHIKREAEAFF	TGTGCCAGCAGTCACATAAAGCGGGAGGCTGAAGCTTTCTTT
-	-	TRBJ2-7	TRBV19	CASSIGGTRTYEQYF	TGTGCCAGTAGTATAGGGGGGACGAGAACCTACGAGCAGTACTTC
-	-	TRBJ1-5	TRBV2	CASKGGFNNQPQHF	TGTGCCAGCAAGGGGGGTTTTAACAATCAGCCCCAGCATTTT
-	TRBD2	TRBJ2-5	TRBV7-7	CASSVAGTSGQETQYF	TGTGCTAGCAGCGTGGCCGGGACTAGCGGCCAAGAGACCCAGTACTTC
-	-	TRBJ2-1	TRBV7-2	CASSVPAGREQFF	TGTGCCAGCAGCGTCCCGGCGGGCCGGGAGCAGTTCTTC
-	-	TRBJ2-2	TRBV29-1	CSVANPLDTGELFF	TGCAGCGTTGCGAACCCCCTGGACACCGGGGAGCTGTTTTTT
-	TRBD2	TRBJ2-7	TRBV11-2	CASSPISRTSGSGYEQYF	TGTGCCAGCAGCCCGATAAGTAGGACTAGCGGGAGTGGTTACGAGCAGTACTTC
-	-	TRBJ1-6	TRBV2	CASSEGGLRSSYNSPLHF	TGTGCCAGCAGTGAGGGGGGTTTGCGAAGCTCCTATAATTCACCCCTCCACTTT
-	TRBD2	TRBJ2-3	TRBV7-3	CASSLIGAGVDTQYF	TGTGCCAGCAGCTTAATTGGGGCGGGGGTAGATACGCAGTATTTT
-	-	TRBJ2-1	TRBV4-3	CASSHFSNEQFF	TGCGCCAGCAGCCATTTCTCCAATGAGCAGTTCTTC
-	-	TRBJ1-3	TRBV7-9	CASSPPGHSGNTIYF	TGTGCCAGCAGCCCGCCGGGACATTCTGGAAACACCATATATTTT
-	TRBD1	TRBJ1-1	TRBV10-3	CAISQTGRNTETFF	TGTGCCATCAGTCAGACAGGGCGGAACACTGAAACTTTCTTT
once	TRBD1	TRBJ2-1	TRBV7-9	CASSSTGGEQFF	TGTGCCAGCAGCTCAACAGGGGGTGAGCAGTTCTTC
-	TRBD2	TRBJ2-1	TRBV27	CASSRDYNYNEQFF	TGTGCCAGCAGTCGGGACTACAATTACAATGAGCAGTTCTTC
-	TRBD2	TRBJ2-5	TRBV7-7	CASGASGGVQETQYF	TGTGCTAGCGGTGCTAGCGGGGGGGTCCAAGAGACCCAGTACTTC
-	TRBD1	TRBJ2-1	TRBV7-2	CASSLGGQTNEQFF	TGTGCCAGCAGCTTAGGGGGACAGACGAATGAGCAGTTCTTC
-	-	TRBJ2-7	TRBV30	CAWNNLVENPGWGSYEQYF	TGTGCCTGGAATAATTTAGTTGAAAACCCAGGGTGGGGATCCTACGAGCAGTACTTC
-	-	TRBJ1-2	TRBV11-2	CASSLVGVDGYTF	TGTGCCAGCAGCTTAGTGGGGGTAGATGGCTACACCTTC
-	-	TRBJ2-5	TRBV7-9	CASSSGTPQETQYF	TGTGCCAGCAGCTCCGGGACACCCCAGGAGACCCAGTACTTC
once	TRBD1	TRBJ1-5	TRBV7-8	CASSKDRDQPQHF	TGTGCCAGCAGCAAAGACAGGGATCAGCCCCAGCATTTT
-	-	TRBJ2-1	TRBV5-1	CASSLALIGGNEQFF	TGCGCCAGCAGCTTGGCCCTAATAGGGGGCAATGAGCAGTTCTTC
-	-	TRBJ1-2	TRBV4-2	CASSQGGGSGYTF	TGTGCCAGCAGCCAAGGGGGCGGTAGCGGCTACACCTTC
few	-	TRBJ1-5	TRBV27	CASSLSVGTSNQPQHF	TGTGCCAGCAGTTTATCTGTTGGGACTAGCAATCAGCCCCAGCATTTT
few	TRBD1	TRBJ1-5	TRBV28	CASSSPTLQGMQPQHF	TGTGCCAGCAGTTCGCCGACCTTACAGGGGATGCAGCCCCAGCATTTT
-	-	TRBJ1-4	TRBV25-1	CASSESGRTNEKLFF	TGTGCCAGCAGTGAATCGGGCAGAACTAATGAAAAACTGTTTTTT
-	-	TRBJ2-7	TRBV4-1	CASSQDDAGDGSPPIYEQYF	TGCGCCAGCAGCCAAGATGATGCCGGGGATGGGTCCCCACCTATCTACGAGCAGTACTTC
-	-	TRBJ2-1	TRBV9	CASSVRPEAFSYNEQFF	TGTGCCAGCAGCGTTAGACCCGAGGCTTTCTCCTACAATGAGCAGTTCTTC
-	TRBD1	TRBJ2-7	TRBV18	CASSPRQGTYEQYF	TGTGCCAGCTCACCTAGACAGGGTACCTACGAGCAGTACTTC
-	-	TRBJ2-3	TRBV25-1	CASSVPATDTQYF	TGTGCCAGCAGTGTGCCAGCCACAGATACGCAGTATTTT
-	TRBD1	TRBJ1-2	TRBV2	CASRGQGGGYTF	TGTGCCAGCAGGGGACAGGGTGGAGGCTACACCTTC
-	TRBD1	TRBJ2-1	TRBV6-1	CASRGDSRNEQFF	TGTGCCAGCAGGGGGGACAGCCGCAATGAGCAGTTCTTC
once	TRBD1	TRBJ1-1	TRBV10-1	CASSDGQGVGEAFF	TGCGCCAGCAGTGACGGTCAGGGGGTGGGTGAAGCTTTCTTT
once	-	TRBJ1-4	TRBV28	CASSGSWAGREKLFF	TGTGCCAGCAGTGGGTCCTGGGCAGGGAGAGAAAAACTGTTTTTT
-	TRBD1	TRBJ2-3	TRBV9	CASSVLGQGVADTQYF	TGTGCCAGCAGCGTGTTAGGACAGGGTGTGGCAGATACGCAGTATTTT
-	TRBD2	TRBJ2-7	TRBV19	CASSIITSGSYEQYF	TGTGCCAGTAGTATAATAACTAGCGGGAGTTACGAGCAGTACTTC
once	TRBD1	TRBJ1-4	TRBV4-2	CASSLDGQGHEKLFF	TGTGCCAGCAGCTTGGACGGACAGGGTCATGAAAAACTGTTTTTT
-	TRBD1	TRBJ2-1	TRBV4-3	CASSQDWGQGRFSTYNEQFF	TGCGCCAGCAGCCAAGATTGGGGACAGGGGCGCTTCAGCACTTACAATGAGCAGTTCTTC
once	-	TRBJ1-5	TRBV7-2	CASSLDLRGRSNQPQHF	TGTGCCAGCAGCTTAGATCTTAGAGGGAGGAGCAATCAGCCCCAGCATTTT
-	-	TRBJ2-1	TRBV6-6	CASSYRERSNEQFF	TGTGCCAGCAGTTACAGGGAACGGAGCAATGAGCAGTTCTTC
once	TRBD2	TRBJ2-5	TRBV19	CASGIAGWQTQYF	TGTGCCAGTGGAATAGCGGGATGGCAGACCCAGTACTTC
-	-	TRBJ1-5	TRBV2	CASSPPGVRNQPQHF	TGTGCCAGCAGCCCCCCAGGGGTACGGAATCAGCCCCAGCATTTT